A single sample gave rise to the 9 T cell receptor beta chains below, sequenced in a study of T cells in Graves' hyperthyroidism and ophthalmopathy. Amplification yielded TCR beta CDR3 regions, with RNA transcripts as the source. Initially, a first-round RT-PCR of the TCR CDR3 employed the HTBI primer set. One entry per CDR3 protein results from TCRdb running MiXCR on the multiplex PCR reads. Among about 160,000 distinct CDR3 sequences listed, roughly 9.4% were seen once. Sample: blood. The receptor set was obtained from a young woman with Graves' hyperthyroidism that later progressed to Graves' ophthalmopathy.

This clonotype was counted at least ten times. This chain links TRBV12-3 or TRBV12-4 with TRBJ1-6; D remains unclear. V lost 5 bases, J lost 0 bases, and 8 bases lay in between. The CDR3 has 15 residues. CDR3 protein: CASSDMSSYNSPLHF. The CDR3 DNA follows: TGTGCCAGCAGTGACATGAGCTCCTATAATTCACCCCTCCACTTT.

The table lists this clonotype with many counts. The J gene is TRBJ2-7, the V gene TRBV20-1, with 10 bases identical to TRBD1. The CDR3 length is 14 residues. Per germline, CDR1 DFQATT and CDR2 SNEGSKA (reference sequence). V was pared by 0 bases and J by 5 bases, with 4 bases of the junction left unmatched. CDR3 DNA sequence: TGCAGTGCTAGAGACCGGACAGGGGGGAACGAGCAGTACTTC. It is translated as CSARDRTGGNEQYF.

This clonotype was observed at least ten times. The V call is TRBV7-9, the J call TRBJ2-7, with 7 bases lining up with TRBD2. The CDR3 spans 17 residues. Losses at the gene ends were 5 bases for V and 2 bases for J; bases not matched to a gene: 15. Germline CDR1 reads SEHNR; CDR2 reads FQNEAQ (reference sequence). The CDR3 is CASSPLSGREFTYEQYF. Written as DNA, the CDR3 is TGTGCCAGCAGCCCACTGAGTGGGCGGGAGTTCACCTACGAGCAGTACTTC.

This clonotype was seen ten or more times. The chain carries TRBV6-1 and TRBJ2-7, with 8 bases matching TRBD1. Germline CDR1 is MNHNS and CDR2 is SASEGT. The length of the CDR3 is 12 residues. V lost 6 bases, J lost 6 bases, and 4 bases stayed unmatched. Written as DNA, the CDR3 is TGTGCCAGCAGGCTCGACAGGGGCGAGCAGTACTTC. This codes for CASRLDRGEQYF.

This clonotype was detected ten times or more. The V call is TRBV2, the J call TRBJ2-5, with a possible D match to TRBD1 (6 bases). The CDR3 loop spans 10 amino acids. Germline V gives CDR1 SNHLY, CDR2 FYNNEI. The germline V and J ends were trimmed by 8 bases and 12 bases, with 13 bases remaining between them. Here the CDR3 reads CASGDTAKYF. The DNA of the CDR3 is TGTGCCAGCGGGGACACGGCGAAGTACTTC.

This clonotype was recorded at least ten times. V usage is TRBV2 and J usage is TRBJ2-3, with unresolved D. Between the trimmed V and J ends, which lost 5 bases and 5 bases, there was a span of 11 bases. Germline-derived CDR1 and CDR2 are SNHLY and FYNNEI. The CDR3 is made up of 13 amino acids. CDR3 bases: TGTGCCAGCAGTACGACCCCGGGAGATACGCAGTATTTT. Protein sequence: CASSTTPGDTQYF.

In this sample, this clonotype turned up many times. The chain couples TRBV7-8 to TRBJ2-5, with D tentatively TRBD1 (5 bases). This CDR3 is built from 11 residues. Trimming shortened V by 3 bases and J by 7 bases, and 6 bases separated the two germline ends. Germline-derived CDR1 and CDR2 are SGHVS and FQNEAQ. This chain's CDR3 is CASSFRGTQYF. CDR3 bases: TGTGCCAGCAGCTTTAGGGGGACCCAGTACTTC.

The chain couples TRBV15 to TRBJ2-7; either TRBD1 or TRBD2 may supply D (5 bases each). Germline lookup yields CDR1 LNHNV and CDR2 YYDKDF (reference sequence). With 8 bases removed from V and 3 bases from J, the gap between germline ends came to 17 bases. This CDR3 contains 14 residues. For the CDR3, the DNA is TGTGCCACCGAGTCCGCCGGGACCCTCTACGAGCAGTACTTC. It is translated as CATESAGTLYEQYF.

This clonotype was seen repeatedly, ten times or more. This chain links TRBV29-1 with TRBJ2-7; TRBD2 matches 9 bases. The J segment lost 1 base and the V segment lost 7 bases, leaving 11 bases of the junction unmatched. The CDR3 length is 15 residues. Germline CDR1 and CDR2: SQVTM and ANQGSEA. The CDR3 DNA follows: TGCAGCGCCGACCTGACTAGCGGAACATCCTACGAGCAGTACTTC. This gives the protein CSADLTSGTSYEQYF.